The rows below give T cell receptor beta chains drawn from one sample of a study of neurological immune-mediated disorders. A single record per CDR3 protein comes from TCRdb applying MiXCR to the 5' RACE reads. The sample carries approximately 50,000 distinct CDR3 sequences, about 9.4% recorded once. Material: PBMCs. The receptors derive from a man between 65 and 85 years old with HTLV-1-associated myelopathy (HAM/TSP). Each CDR3 is given with its conserved first and last residue. The D gene is left open where the match is weak. Only part of the rows carry a size: once, few, many, or a class if the clone is expanded.

V: TRBV11-2
D: .
J: TRBJ1-2
size: many
DNA: TGTGCCAGCACCAAAGGACGTGGTCAGGACGGCTACACCTTC
CDR3: CASTKGRGQDGYTF

V: TRBV5-1
D: TRBD2
J: TRBJ2-1
size: many
DNA: TGCGCCAGCAAAACTAGCGGGAGGGATGGATACAATGAGCAGTTCTTC
CDR3: CASKTSGRDGYNEQFF

V: TRBV7-2
D: .
J: TRBJ1-2
size: many
DNA: TGTGCCAGCAGCTTAGGGGTAGGGGAGTACGGCTACACCTTC
CDR3: CASSLGVGEYGYTF

V: TRBV11-2
D: .
J: TRBJ2-1
size: many
DNA: TGTGCCAGCAGCCGTGGGGGAGATTCGAATGAGCAGTTCTTC
CDR3: CASSRGGDSNEQFF

V: TRBV7-6
D: .
J: TRBJ2-1
size: few
DNA: TGTGCCAGCAGCTTAGGTCTAGCCGGCGATGAGCAGTTCTTC
CDR3: CASSLGLAGDEQFF

V: TRBV7-2
D: .
J: TRBJ1-1
size: many
DNA: TGTGCCAGCAGCTTAGAGGGGAACACTGAAGCTTTCTTT
CDR3: CASSLEGNTEAFF

V: TRBV15
D: .
J: TRBJ2-7
size: many
DNA: TGTGCCACCAGCAGAGAAACCGGGACCGCAAGCTTCTACGAGCAGTACTTC
CDR3: CATSRETGTASFYEQYF

V: TRBV6-2/TRBV6-3
D: .
J: TRBJ2-2
size: many
DNA: TGTGCCAGCAGTTACTCGAAAATCACCGGGGAGCTGTTTTTT
CDR3: CASSYSKITGELFF

V: TRBV28
D: TRBD2
J: TRBJ2-5
size: many
DNA: TGTGCCAGTTCAGCGGGAGGGGCAGAGACCCAGTACTTC
CDR3: CASSAGGAETQYF

V: TRBV18
D: .
J: TRBJ2-5
size: .
DNA: TGTGCCAGCTCACCCAGGGAAGGGACGGAATCGGAGACCCAGTACTTC
CDR3: CASSPREGTESETQYF

V: TRBV20-1
D: .
J: TRBJ2-7
size: many
DNA: TGCAGTGCTAGGGCCGGAAGGGCCTACGAGCAGTACTTC
CDR3: CSARAGRAYEQYF

V: TRBV9
D: .
J: TRBJ1-5
size: many
DNA: TGTGCCAGCGGGAGCAATCAGCCCCAGCATTTT
CDR3: CASGSNQPQHF

V: TRBV5-1
D: .
J: TRBJ1-2
size: many
DNA: TGCGCCAGCAGCCCAGGAGGGCTAGGGCATGGCTACACCTTC
CDR3: CASSPGGLGHGYTF

V: TRBV20-1
D: TRBD2
J: TRBJ2-1
size: many
DNA: TGCAGTGCGCGGACTAGCGGGGGAAACAATGAGCAGTTCTTC
CDR3: CSARTSGGNNEQFF

V: TRBV28
D: .
J: TRBJ1-2
size: many
DNA: TGTGCCAGCAGTCCCCTGGGAGGGAGTCCCTCTTATGGCTATGGCTACACCTTC
CDR3: CASSPLGGSPSYGYGYTF

V: TRBV24-1
D: .
J: TRBJ2-1
size: many
DNA: TGTGCCACCAGTCGAACAGGGTACGGCAATGAGCAGTTCTTC
CDR3: CATSRTGYGNEQFF

V: TRBV28
D: .
J: TRBJ2-1
size: many
DNA: TGTGCCAGCAGGGGCAGTTCGGCCTACTCCTACAATGAGCAGTTCTTC
CDR3: CASRGSSAYSYNEQFF

V: TRBV5-1
D: .
J: TRBJ2-3
size: many
DNA: TGCGCCAGCAGCCTCAGCCGGGGCACAGATACGCAGTATTTT
CDR3: CASSLSRGTDTQYF

V: TRBV27
D: .
J: TRBJ2-1
size: many
DNA: TGTGCCAGCAGTTTTGCTCAGGGGAGCTATGAGCAGTTCTTC
CDR3: CASSFAQGSYEQFF

V: TRBV6-1
D: .
J: TRBJ2-2
size: many
DNA: TGTGCCAGCAGTGAGGGTTGGGGGGAGCTGTTTTTT
CDR3: CASSEGWGELFF

V: TRBV9
D: .
J: TRBJ2-5
size: many
DNA: TGTGCCAGCAGCGTAGACGCAGGAAAAGAGACCCAGTACTTC
CDR3: CASSVDAGKETQYF

V: TRBV4-1
D: .
J: TRBJ2-2
size: .
DNA: TGCGCCAGCAGCCAAGCCCTGTGGGTCTCCGGGGAGCTGTTTTTT
CDR3: CASSQALWVSGELFF

V: TRBV12-3/TRBV12-4
D: .
J: TRBJ2-3
size: many
DNA: TGTGCCAGCAGTTTCCAGGGGACGCAGTATTTT
CDR3: CASSFQGTQYF

V: TRBV3-1
D: .
J: TRBJ1-1
size: many
DNA: TGTGCCAGCAGCCAAGAAAGGGTTGGCACTGAAGCTTTCTTT
CDR3: CASSQERVGTEAFF

V: TRBV5-1
D: .
J: TRBJ2-1
size: many
DNA: TGCGCCAGCAGCCTCCTATCGACTAGAAGTACCAATGAGCAGTTCTTC
CDR3: CASSLLSTRSTNEQFF

V: TRBV4-1
D: .
J: TRBJ2-5
size: many
DNA: TGCGCCAGCAGCCAAGATTTGAGGGCCAGGGTGGAGACCCAGTACTTC
CDR3: CASSQDLRARVETQYF

V: TRBV5-1
D: .
J: TRBJ2-2
size: many
DNA: TGCGCCAGCAGCGGCAGCGCGAACACCGGGGAGCTGTTTTTT
CDR3: CASSGSANTGELFF

V: TRBV5-1
D: .
J: TRBJ2-3
size: many
DNA: TGCGCCAGCAGGCGTCGTACGCAGTATTTT
CDR3: CASRRRTQYF

V: TRBV19
D: TRBD1
J: TRBJ2-1
size: few
DNA: TGTGCCAGTACCCATGGGGACAGGGGGGCAATGTTCTTC
CDR3: CASTHGDRGAMFF

V: TRBV20-1
D: TRBD1
J: TRBJ1-1
size: many
DNA: TGCAGTGCCCGCCGACAGGGTAGGACTGAAGCTTTCTTT
CDR3: CSARRQGRTEAFF

V: TRBV20-1
D: .
J: TRBJ2-7
size: many
DNA: TGCAGTGCAAAAGGGTGGAACTACGAGCAGTACTTC
CDR3: CSAKGWNYEQYF

V: TRBV20-1
D: .
J: TRBJ2-1
size: many
DNA: TGCAGTGCTAGAGAAGGAACAGCGGTAGTGGGCAATGAGCAGTTCTTC
CDR3: CSAREGTAVVGNEQFF

V: TRBV6-5
D: .
J: TRBJ2-5
size: many
DNA: TGTGCCAGCAGTGCCAGGGGCTTGGAGACCCAGTACTTC
CDR3: CASSARGLETQYF

V: TRBV28
D: .
J: TRBJ1-6
size: many
DNA: TGTGCCAGCAGTTTCGCAGCTAATCGGGCACCCCTCCACTTT
CDR3: CASSFAANRAPLHF

V: TRBV6-5
D: .
J: TRBJ1-5
size: many
DNA: TGTGCCAGCAGCCTCGCTCGTGGGAGCAATCAGCCCCAGCATTTT
CDR3: CASSLARGSNQPQHF

V: TRBV5-1
D: .
J: TRBJ2-1
size: many
DNA: TGCGCCAGCAGCACCTCGGGAGCCCCGGGAAATGAGCAGTTCTTC
CDR3: CASSTSGAPGNEQFF

V: TRBV11-3
D: .
J: TRBJ2-2
size: many
DNA: TGTGCCAGCAGCCCCCATTCCGGGGAGCTGTTTTTT
CDR3: CASSPHSGELFF

V: TRBV6-1
D: TRBD2
J: TRBJ2-2
size: many
DNA: TGTGCCAGTCGACTAGCGGGAGGCGACACCGGGGAGCTGTTTTTT
CDR3: CASRLAGGDTGELFF

V: TRBV18
D: .
J: TRBJ2-2
size: many
DNA: TGTGCCAGCTCACCAGAGGGAATGAACACCGGGGAGCTGTTTTTT
CDR3: CASSPEGMNTGELFF

V: TRBV5-1
D: .
J: TRBJ2-2
size: medium-sized
DNA: TGCGCCAGCAGCTTCGAAGGTGGCACCGGGGAGCTGTTTTTT
CDR3: CASSFEGGTGELFF

V: TRBV12-3/TRBV12-4
D: .
J: TRBJ2-1
size: many
DNA: TGTGCCGCCAGCACTGCCTCCCTCAATGAGCAGTTCTTC
CDR3: CAASTASLNEQFF

V: TRBV7-2
D: .
J: TRBJ2-7
size: many
DNA: TGTGCCAGCAGCTTAGGGGTCCCGGGCCCTAAAACCTACGAGCAGTACTTC
CDR3: CASSLGVPGPKTYEQYF

V: TRBV24-1
D: .
J: TRBJ2-1
size: many
DNA: TGTGCCACCAGTGAGACAGAGTGGGAGCAGTTCTTC
CDR3: CATSETEWEQFF

V: TRBV7-9
D: .
J: TRBJ1-2
size: many
DNA: TGTGCCAGCAGCTTACTCCAAGTTGTCTATGGCTACACCTTC
CDR3: CASSLLQVVYGYTF

V: TRBV5-5
D: TRBD1
J: TRBJ2-3
size: many
DNA: TGTGCCAGCAGCCTGACAGGGTTAGATACGCAGTATTTT
CDR3: CASSLTGLDTQYF

V: TRBV7-9
D: .
J: TRBJ1-1
size: many
DNA: TGTGCCAGCAGCTTATACGGCGACGGGAAGAGGGGGAAAGCTTTCTTT
CDR3: CASSLYGDGKRGKAFF

V: TRBV4-1
D: .
J: TRBJ2-7
size: many
DNA: TGCGCCAGCAGCCGTAGGGTCGGGCGGGACTCCTACGAGCAGTACTTC
CDR3: CASSRRVGRDSYEQYF

V: TRBV20-1
D: .
J: TRBJ2-3
size: many
DNA: TGCAGTGCTAGGGTACTAGCATCAGATACGCAGTATTTT
CDR3: CSARVLASDTQYF

V: TRBV6-5
D: TRBD2
J: TRBJ2-1
size: many
DNA: TGTGCCAGCAGGGGTAGCGGGAGGGGCTCCTACAATGAGCAGTTCTTC
CDR3: CASRGSGRGSYNEQFF

V: TRBV20-1
D: .
J: TRBJ2-3
size: many
DNA: TGCAGTGCTATAACTAGTTCGCCGTGGGGGGATACGCAGTATTTT
CDR3: CSAITSSPWGDTQYF

V: TRBV7-9
D: .
J: TRBJ1-6
size: many
DNA: TGTGCCAGCAACCAGGGGTATAATTCACCCCTCCACTTT
CDR3: CASNQGYNSPLHF

V: TRBV5-4
D: TRBD1
J: TRBJ2-7
size: many
DNA: TGTGCCAGCAGCTTGGGACAGGGGATAACCTACGAGCAGTACTTC
CDR3: CASSLGQGITYEQYF

V: TRBV18
D: .
J: TRBJ2-1
size: .
DNA: TGTGCCAGCTCACCACCGCTTCAGGGGAAAGGATACAATGAGCAGTTCTTC
CDR3: CASSPPLQGKGYNEQFF

V: TRBV20-1
D: .
J: TRBJ2-7
size: many
DNA: TGCAGTGCTCCGGCGGCGGAGCTTTCCTACGAGCAGTACTTC
CDR3: CSAPAAELSYEQYF

V: TRBV20-1
D: .
J: TRBJ1-6
size: many
DNA: TGCAGTGCTGGCCGAGGGGGAGGCACCTATAATTCACCCCTCCACTTT
CDR3: CSAGRGGGTYNSPLHF

V: TRBV7-9
D: TRBD1
J: TRBJ1-1
size: few
DNA: TGTGCCAGCAGCCCTCACGGGACAGGGAAAACTTTCTTT
CDR3: CASSPHGTGKTFF

V: TRBV6-6
D: TRBD2
J: TRBJ2-2
size: many
DNA: TGTGCCAGCACGGGACTAGCGGGCGGGGAGCTGTTTTTT
CDR3: CASTGLAGGELFF

V: TRBV10-3
D: TRBD2
J: TRBJ2-7
size: many
DNA: TGTGCCATCAGTGAGTCGACTAGCGGGAGGTACGAGCAGTACTTC
CDR3: CAISESTSGRYEQYF

V: TRBV18
D: TRBD1
J: TRBJ1-1
size: many
DNA: TGTGCCAGCTCACCATCCGGGACAGGGTATCGACTATCTGAAGCTTTCTTT
CDR3: CASSPSGTGYRLSEAFF